The present T cell receptor beta chain was sequenced within a study of shared clonotypes between healthy human individuals. Clones were read by immunoSEQ multiplex PCR, and TCRdb kept only the in-frame ones, dropping some. The sample contains under 850,000 clones, 72% of which appear only once. Negatively enriched CD4+ T cells were divided by CD45RA into naive and memory. Study findings and constraints: Depth was large, yet rarefaction showed that sorted-subset sequencing was incomplete. A limitation of the genetic and exposure-history diversity represented arose from few donors.

Note on this clone: The antigen is undetermined.

The TCR comes from a woman under 40 in good health. The material sequenced was memory CD4+ T cells sorted from blood. Subset in this sample: CD45RA-negative fraction.

DNA for the CDR3: TGTGCCAGCACCTCACAGGGCGCAGGTGAAAAACTGTTTTTT. The encoded protein is CASTSQGAGEKLFF. The chain links TRBV6-1 to TRBJ1-4; weak D call: TRBD1 (6 bases). Germline loops: CDR1 MNHNS, CDR2 SASEGT. Trimming stripped 7 bases from V and 7 bases from J, with 16 bases between. The CDR3 loop spans 14 amino acids.